A single TCR beta chain is shown here with its context. The sample is drawn from a study of blood T cell repertoires in COVID-19. Study-wide background: Sites in the United States, Italy and Spain provided acute and convalescent COVID-19 samples.

J lost 6 bases, V lost 6 bases, and 10 bases had no gene match. The CDR3 length is 15 residues. CDR1 and CDR2 from the germline V gene are SNHLY and FYNNEI. In the authors' workflow: Cell counts per sample came from amplifying reference gene primers. Profiled with immunoSEQ multiplex PCR; TCRdb holds only in-frame clones, not every one. V, J and clone size are those of that table, while D and trimming were read from the DNA. Of under 350,000 clones listed, roughly nine tenths are singletons. The sequenced material came from peripheral blood. The chain combines TRBV2 with TRBJ2-1; 8 bases are shared with TRBD2. This TCR was sampled from a man between 18 and 29 years old with active or convalescent COVID-19. The CDR3 sequence: CASSDPASGSNEQFF. The CDR3 nucleotides are TGTGCCAGCAGCGATCCGGCTAGCGGGTCCAATGAGCAGTTCTTC.